This T cell receptor beta chain emerged from a study of cytomegalovirus exposure and HLA in healthy donors. Study outcomes and limitations: In a later analysis, donors in an Asian-associated ancestry cluster reportedly had fewer N-insertions in productive TCRs than the cohort mean.

In the PCR, 60 Vbeta and 13 Jbeta primers were used. The repertoire was sequenced with immunoSEQ multiplex PCR; TCRdb's copy has only in-frame clones and lacks some. The repertoire holds over 100,000 clones, with roughly 80% as singletons. The CDR3 is made up of 16 amino acids. The germline V gene has CDR1 KGHSH and CDR2 LQKENI. The trim removed 6 bases at V and 12 bases at J, leaving 16 bases unmatched. This clone has a single count. Its antigen is still unknown. The sequencing sample was made of PBMCs. This receptor was taken from a man aged 25-40 years in good health and CMV-seronegative. The rearrangement links TRBV18 to TRBJ1-6; 8 bases are a match to TRBD1. The CDR3, as DNA: TGTGCCAGCTCCCCCGGGACAGGACGGAGGAGTGGACCCCTCCACTTT. This translates into CASSPGTGRRSGPLHF.